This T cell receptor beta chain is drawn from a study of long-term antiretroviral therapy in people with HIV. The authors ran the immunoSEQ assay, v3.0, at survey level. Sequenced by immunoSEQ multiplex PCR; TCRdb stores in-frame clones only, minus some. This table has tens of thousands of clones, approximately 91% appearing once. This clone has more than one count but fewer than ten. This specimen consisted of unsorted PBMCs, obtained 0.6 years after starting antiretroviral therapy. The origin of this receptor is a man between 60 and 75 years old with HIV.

The chain's CDR3 is CASSPTGGAGYTF. The CDR3 bases are TGCGCCAGCAGTCCCACAGGGGGCGCGGGCTACACCTTC. V usage is TRBV4-3 and J usage is TRBJ1-2; 9 bases fit TRBD1. The CDR3 has 13 amino acids. Germline trimming cut 6 bases from V and 8 bases from J; bases unmatched to any gene: 7. Germline-derived CDR1 and CDR2 are LGHNA and YSLEER.